The entry that follows covers one TCR beta chain sequence. The antigen remains unidentified. The method was immunoSEQ multiplex PCR; TCRdb's version includes in-frame clones alone and lacks a portion of them. The sample records about 78,000 clones, 90% being singletons. This sample was taken from a study of T cell responses to AZD1222 COVID-19 vaccine. Points from the study as a whole: Unmutated variant regions reportedly attract nearly half of all spike-specific TCRs. Most donors were white British, females outnumbered males, and clonal diversity was possibly underestimated. Seropositive at baseline were only 5 or 6 AZD1222 recipients. Spike-wide vaccine-associated CD4 TCRs dominated at 160-218 and 743-854.

The receptor comes from an adult who received the AZD1222 COVID-19 vaccine. The sample in question was peripheral blood, obtained 28 days after the second AZD1222 dose.

The CDR3 coding sequence is TGTGCCAGCTCACCGTCGCTTGAGCCTGAAGCTTTCTTT. Residues: CASSPSLEPEAFF. The rearrangement joins TRBV18 to TRBJ1-1; the D is unclear. The CDR3 loop spans 13 amino acids. Germline V gives CDR1 KGHSH, CDR2 LQKENI. The V gene lost 3 bases and the J gene lost 6 bases, with 11 bases spanning the gap.